This passage covers 26 T cell receptor beta chains from one sample sequenced in a study of blood T cells in healthy people across ages. A second PCR, run for about 6 to 11 cycles, used a sample-barcoded 5' primer plus a J-beta primer mix. TCRdb analysed the 5' RACE reads with MiXCR anew, one entry per CDR3 protein. Among about 930,000 distinct CDR3 sequences listed, around 29% were seen once. This sample also belongs to another study, concerning T cells of mothers and their children.

The sequenced material came from blood. The receptors come from a woman between 40 and 55 years old in good health.

This clonotype has only a few counts. This chain links TRBV4-1 with TRBJ2-7, with a weak D call TRBD1 (5 bases). CDR3 length: 14 residues. Per germline, CDR1 MGHRA and CDR2 YSYEKL. V lost 0 bases to trimming and J lost 1 base, with 7 bases between them. The CDR3 nucleotides read TGCGCCAGCAGCCAAGACAGGGTGTCCTACGAGCAGTACTTC. Translating it yields CASSQDRVSYEQYF.

The V call is TRBV7-2, the J call TRBJ2-2; D uncertain. The CDR3 covers 11 residues. In germline, CDR1 is SGHTA, CDR2 FQGNSA. Trimming took 5 bases from V and 7 from J, leaving 5 bases between them. As DNA, the CDR3 is TGTGCCAGCAGCGCCTACGGGGAGCTGTTTTTT. As protein: CASSAYGELFF.

The J gene is TRBJ2-1, the V gene TRBV18; D might be TRBD1 or TRBD2, each matching 6 bases. V was trimmed by 0 bases and J by 10 bases, leaving 10 bases between them. The CDR3 has 13 amino acids. Germline-derived CDR1 and CDR2 are KGHSH and LQKENI. As DNA, the CDR3 is TGTGCCAGCTCACCACCTAACGGGGGCGAGCAGTTCTTC. Translated, it gives CASSPPNGGEQFF.

This clonotype was found a few times. The V gene is TRBV7-9, the J gene TRBJ1-1, with D tentatively TRBD1 (6 bases). The germline gives CDR1 SEHNR, CDR2 FQNEAQ (reference sequence). V was pared by 5 bases and J by 1 base, with 17 bases between. This CDR3 is built from 16 residues. CDR3 region: CASSPLSAGANTEAFF. In nucleotides, the CDR3 is TGTGCCAGCAGCCCACTTTCGGCAGGGGCGAACACTGAAGCTTTCTTT.

The chain recombines TRBV4-3 with TRBJ1-5, with D hard to call. This CDR3 has 15 amino acids. The V and J ends lost 0 bases and 3 bases respectively, with 9 bases between them. Germline V CDR1 and CDR2: LGHNA, YSLEER. CDR3 amino acids: CASSQELGSNQPQHF. The CDR3 DNA sequence: TGCGCCAGCAGCCAAGAATTGGGGTCCAATCAGCCCCAGCATTTT.

The chain carries TRBV5-5 and TRBJ1-2; TRBD1 matches 8 bases. Germline-derived CDR1 and CDR2 are SGHKS and YYEKEE (reference sequence). With 4 bases clipped from V and 3 bases from J, the junction kept 5 bases outside the gene matches. The CDR3 consists of 14 residues. CDR3 sequence: CASSMTTGDYGYTF. The CDR3 DNA is TGTGCCAGCAGCATGACGACAGGGGACTATGGCTACACCTTC.

In its sample, this clonotype was seen many times. The chain recombines TRBV7-2 with TRBJ2-7, with 14 nucleotides matching TRBD2. Germline V gene data show CDR1 as SGHTA and CDR2 as FQGNSA. The V gene end was trimmed by 5 bases and the J gene end by 3 bases; junction bases not matched to a gene: 3. The CDR3 sequence is 15 residues long. CDR3 residues: CASSAGTSGGYEQYF. The CDR3 DNA follows: TGTGCCAGCAGCGCTGGGACTAGCGGGGGCTACGAGCAGTACTTC. The full variable domain, with the rest looked up from reference TRBV7-2 and TRBJ2-7, is GAGVSQSPSNKVTEKGKDVELRCDPISGHTALYWYRQSLGQGLEFLIYFQGNSAPDKSGLPSDRFSAERTGGSVSTLTIQRTQQEDSAVYLCASSAGTSGGYEQYFGPGTRLTVT.

This clonotype was seen ten or more times. The chain carries TRBV6-5 and TRBJ2-5; D not resolved. V lost 4 bases to trimming and J lost 2 bases, with 11 bases between them. The germline V gene encodes CDR1 MNHEY and CDR2 SVGAGI. The CDR3 length is 14 residues. In nucleotides, the CDR3 is TGTGCCAGCAGTTCGTGGGGTGGGCAAGAGACCCAGTACTTC. Translated, it gives CASSSWGGQETQYF.

On this clonotype: Since a much larger clone is just one base distant, this may be a read error. The rearrangement uses TRBV7-3 and TRBJ2-5; no reliable D call. The CDR3 runs to 16 residues. Germline V gene data show CDR1 as SGHTA and CDR2 as FQGTGA. Trimming took 2 bases from V and 1 from J, leaving 14 bases between them. The CDR3 region has the DNA TGTGCCAGCAGCTTAGAAGACGGAACCCTCCAAGAGACCCAGTACTTC. Translation gives CASSLEDGTLQETQYF.

This clonotype was picked up many times. The rearrangement links TRBV12-3 or TRBV12-4 to TRBJ2-7, with a weak D call TRBD1 (5 bases). The length of the CDR3 is 14 residues. V lost 3 bases and J 2 bases, leaving 11 bases between the germline ends. CDR3 residues: CASSFGQGPYEQYF. CDR3 in DNA: TGTGCCAGCAGTTTTGGCCAGGGCCCCTACGAGCAGTACTTC.

This clonotype was seen at least ten times. V usage is TRBV6-1 and J usage is TRBJ2-4; a weak D match, TRBD1 (6 bases). This CDR3 has 15 residues. Germline assignment: CDR1 MNHNS and CDR2 SASEGT. The V gene lost 3 bases and the J gene lost 0 bases, with 9 bases spanning the gap. For the CDR3, the DNA is TGTGCCAGCAGTGACCAGGGGCTAGCCAAAAACATTCAGTACTTC. This encodes CASSDQGLAKNIQYF.

This chain joins TRBV20-1 and TRBJ2-7, with 13 bases aligning to TRBD2. The trim removed 0 bases at V and 4 bases at J, leaving 6 bases unmatched. CDR1 DFQATT and CDR2 SNEGSKA come from the germline V gene (reference sequence). CDR3 length equals 16 residues. The CDR3 here is CSARDGTSGTLYEQYF. The CDR3 DNA sequence: TGCAGTGCTAGAGATGGGACTAGCGGGACTCTTTACGAGCAGTACTTC.

Ten or more counts support this clonotype. CDR3 amino acids: CASSPGRGSYEQYF. CDR3 bases: TGCGCCAGCAGCCCAGGACGCGGCTCCTACGAGCAGTACTTC. The chain carries TRBV4-3 and TRBJ2-7; the D is unclear. This CDR3 has 14 amino acids. Germline-derived CDR1 and CDR2 are LGHNA and YSLEER. Between the trimmed V and J ends, which lost 4 bases and 0 bases, there was a span of 10 bases.

A note on this clonotype: A much larger clone lies a single base off, so this may be a read error. The genes are TRBV29-1 and TRBJ1-2, with 9 nucleotides matching TRBD1. This CDR3 has 14 residues. Trimming removed 4 bases from V and 7 bases from J; junction bases left unmatched: 10. Germline values: CDR1 SQVTM, CDR2 ANQGSEA. CDR3 region: CSVGLGTGCVGYTF. In DNA, the CDR3 is TGCAGCGTTGGTTTGGGGACAGGGTGCGTTGGCTACACCTTC.

This clonotype was recorded a few times. J is TRBJ1-1 and V is TRBV9; D is unclear. The CDR3 totals 15 residues. Trimming removed 0 bases at V and 4 bases at J, with 13 bases between. The V gene's germline CDR1 is SGDLS and CDR2 YYNGEE. CDR3 residues: CASSVGPGLGTEAFF. CDR3 bases: TGTGCCAGCAGCGTAGGGCCGGGTTTGGGCACTGAAGCTTTCTTT. Based on the CDR3 plus reference TRBV9 and TRBJ1-1, the full variable domain is DSGVTQTPKHLITATGQRVTLRCSPRSGDLSVYWYQQSLDQGLQFLIQYYNGEERAKGNILERFSAQQFPDLHSELNLSSLELGDSALYFCASSVGPGLGTEAFFGQGTRLTVV.

The chain carries TRBV2 and TRBJ1-2; TRBD1 might be the D (5 bases). The V gene's germline CDR1 is SNHLY and CDR2 FYNNEI. Trimming left V 4 bases short and J 5 bases short, with 11 bases between. This CDR3 has 13 residues. CDR3 DNA: TGTGCCAGCAGTGGCAGGGATCGGTATGGCTACACCTTC. Amino acid sequence: CASSGRDRYGYTF.

This chain joins TRBV7-9 and TRBJ2-3; TRBD1 agrees at 10 bases. CDR1 is SEHNR, CDR2 FQNEAQ, per germline (reference sequence). The J segment lost 0 bases and the V segment lost 5 bases, leaving 8 bases of the junction unmatched. The CDR3 has 17 residues. The CDR3 region has the DNA TGTGCCAGCAGCGTGACCGGACAGGGGGGAAGCACAGATACGCAGTATTTT. Its protein product is CASSVTGQGGSTDTQYF.

In its sample, this clonotype was seen many times. This CDR3 is CASSDPSYEQYF. The CDR3 DNA is TGTGCCAGCAGTGACCCCTCCTACGAGCAGTACTTC. The V and J genes are TRBV6-1 and TRBJ2-7; no firm D call. Germline-derived CDR1 and CDR2 are MNHNS and SASEGT. The CDR3 spans 12 residues. Trimming stripped 3 bases from V and 0 bases from J, with 3 bases between.

Ten or more counts support this clonotype. The CDR3 loop is CASSLGSGAAEAFF. The CDR3 nucleotides read TGCGCCAGCAGCTTGGGGTCAGGGGCGGCTGAAGCTTTCTTT. The chain employs TRBV5-1 and TRBJ1-1, with D perhaps matching TRBD1 (6 bases). Germline V CDR1 and CDR2: SGHRS, YFSETQ. There are 14 residues in the CDR3. Trimming left V 0 bases short and J 6 bases short, with 12 bases between.

Concerning this clonotype: The junction departs from the called germline gene at one end, perhaps through a read error. The V and J genes are TRBV7-7 and TRBJ2-4; D is undetermined. The J call may be faulty, since TRBJ2-7 better matches the DNA end. Per the germline V gene, CDR1 is SSHAT and CDR2 is FNYEAQ (reference sequence). The length of the CDR3 is 13 residues. In DNA, the CDR3 is TGTGCTAGCAGCCCTGGTACCCAATACGAGCAGTACTTC. Protein: CASSPGTQYEQYF.

The chain combines TRBV5-1 with TRBJ2-5; the match to TRBD2 covers 12 bases. J was trimmed by 3 bases and V by 6 bases; bases with no gene match: 3. Germline V gives CDR1 SGHRS, CDR2 YFSETQ. The CDR3 totals 14 residues. CDR3 residues: CASKLAGGEETQYF. CDR3 bases: TGCGCCAGCAAACTAGCGGGGGGCGAAGAGACCCAGTACTTC.

This clonotype was detected many times. The chain combines TRBV29-1 with TRBJ2-1; no clear D. The germline V gene has CDR1 SQVTM and CDR2 ANQGSEA. CDR3 length equals 11 residues. The V end was cut by 3 bases, the J end by 3 bases, with 3 bases between. The CDR3 protein is CSVDNYNEQFF. CDR3 in DNA: TGCAGCGTTGACAACTACAATGAGCAGTTCTTC.

This clonotype was counted at least ten times. The V call is TRBV12-3 or TRBV12-4, the J call TRBJ2-7; D gene ambiguous. V lost 1 base to trimming and J lost 6 bases, with 7 bases between them. This CDR3 comprises 12 residues. CDR3 amino acids: CASSLVPGEQYF. As DNA, the CDR3 is TGTGCCAGCAGTTTAGTGCCGGGCGAGCAGTACTTC.

This clonotype appeared many times. The junction departs from germline at one end; a sequencing error may be responsible. The CDR3 spells CASSLSAGTDTQYF. The CDR3 DNA sequence: TGTGCCAGCAGCTTATCAGCCGGGACGGATACGCAGTATTTT. The gene calls are TRBV28 and TRBJ2-3, with D possibly called TRBD1 or TRBD2 (5 bases each). CDR3 length: 14 residues. The germline CDR1 and CDR2 sequences are MDHEN and SYDVKM.

J is TRBJ2-1 and V is TRBV6-1; D remains ambiguous. The V gene's germline CDR1 is MNHNS and CDR2 SASEGT. The CDR3 extends over 15 amino acids. V was cut by 0 bases and J by 0 bases, with 6 bases left in between. CDR3 region: CASSEAPSSYNEQFF. The CDR3 nucleotides read TGTGCCAGCAGTGAAGCGCCAAGCTCCTACAATGAGCAGTTCTTC.

The sample holds many counts of this clonotype. CDR3 DNA sequence: TGTGCCAGCAGTTTATCCACGGGTATCTACGAGCAGTACTTC. It is translated as CASSLSTGIYEQYF. The chain has TRBV27 and TRBJ2-7; D gene unclear. The V end lost 0 bases, the J end lost 3 bases, and 9 bases lay between the germline ends. This CDR3 comprises 14 residues. The V gene's germline CDR1 is MNHEY and CDR2 SMNVEV (reference sequence).